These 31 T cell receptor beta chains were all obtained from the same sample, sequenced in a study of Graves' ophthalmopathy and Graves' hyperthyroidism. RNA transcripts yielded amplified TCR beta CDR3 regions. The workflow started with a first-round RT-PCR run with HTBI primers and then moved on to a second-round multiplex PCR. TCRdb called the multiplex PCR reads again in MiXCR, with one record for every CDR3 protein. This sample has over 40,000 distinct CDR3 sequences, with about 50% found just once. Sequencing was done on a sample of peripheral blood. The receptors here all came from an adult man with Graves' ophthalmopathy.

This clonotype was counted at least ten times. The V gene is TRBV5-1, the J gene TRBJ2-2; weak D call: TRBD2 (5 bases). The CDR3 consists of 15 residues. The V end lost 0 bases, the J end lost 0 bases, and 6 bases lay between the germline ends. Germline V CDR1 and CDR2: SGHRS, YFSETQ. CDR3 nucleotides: TGCGCCAGCAGCTTGGGGGGAGCGAACACCGGGGAGCTGTTTTTT. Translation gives CASSLGGANTGELFF.

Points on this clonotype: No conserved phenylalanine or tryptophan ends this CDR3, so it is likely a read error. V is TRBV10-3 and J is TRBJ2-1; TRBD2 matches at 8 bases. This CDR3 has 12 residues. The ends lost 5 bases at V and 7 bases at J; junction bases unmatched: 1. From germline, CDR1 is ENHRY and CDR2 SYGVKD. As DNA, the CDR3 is TGTGCCATCAGTCCGGGAGGGAATGAGCAGTTCCTC. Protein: CAISPGGNEQFL.

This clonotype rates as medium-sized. The CDR3 nucleotides read TGTGCCAGCAGCTTAAGGCCATTAGGGGGTAAAGGCTACACCTTC. This sequence encodes CASSLRPLGGKGYTF. The rearrangement links TRBV7-2 to TRBJ1-2, with D perhaps TRBD1 (6 bases). Per the germline V gene, CDR1 is SGHTA and CDR2 is FQGNSA. There are 15 residues in the CDR3. The V gene lost 2 bases and the J gene lost 8 bases, with 18 bases spanning the gap.

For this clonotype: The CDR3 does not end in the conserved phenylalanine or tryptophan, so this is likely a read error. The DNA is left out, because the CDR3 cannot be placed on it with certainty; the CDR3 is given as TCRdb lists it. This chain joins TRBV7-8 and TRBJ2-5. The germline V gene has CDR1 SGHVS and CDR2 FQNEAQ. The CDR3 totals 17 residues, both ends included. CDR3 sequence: CASSLGSAYGYGYTFGS.

The CDR3 here is CASSTGQGRTEAFF. CDR3 coding DNA: TGCGCCAGCAGCACGGGACAGGGGAGAACTGAAGCTTTCTTT. The chain couples TRBV5-1 to TRBJ1-1, with TRBD1 matching 10 bases. The CDR3 covers 14 residues. Germline assignment: CDR1 SGHRS and CDR2 YFSETQ. V gave up 4 bases and J gave up 5 bases; unmatched junction bases: 5.

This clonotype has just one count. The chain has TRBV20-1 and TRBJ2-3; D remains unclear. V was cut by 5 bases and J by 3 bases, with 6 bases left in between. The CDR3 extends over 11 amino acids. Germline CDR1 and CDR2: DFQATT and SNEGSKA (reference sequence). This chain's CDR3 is CSAAGTDTQYF. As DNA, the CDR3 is TGCAGTGCTGCCGGGACAGATACGCAGTATTTT.

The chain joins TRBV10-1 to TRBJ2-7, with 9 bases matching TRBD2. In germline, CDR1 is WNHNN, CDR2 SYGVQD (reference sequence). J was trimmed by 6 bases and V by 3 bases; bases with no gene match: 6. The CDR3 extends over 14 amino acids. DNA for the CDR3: TGCGCCAGCAGTGAAATAGCGGGAGCCAGCGAGCAGTACTTC. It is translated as CASSEIAGASEQYF.

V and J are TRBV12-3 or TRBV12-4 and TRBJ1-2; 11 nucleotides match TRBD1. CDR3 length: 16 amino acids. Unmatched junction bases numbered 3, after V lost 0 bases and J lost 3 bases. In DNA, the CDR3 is TGTGCCAGCAGTTTAGCCGGGACAGGGGGACACTATGGCTACACCTTC. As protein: CASSLAGTGGHYGYTF.

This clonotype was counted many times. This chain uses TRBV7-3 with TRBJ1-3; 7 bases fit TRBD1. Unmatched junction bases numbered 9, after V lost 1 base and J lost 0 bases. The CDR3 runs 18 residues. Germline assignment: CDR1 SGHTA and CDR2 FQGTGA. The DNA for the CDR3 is TGTGCCAGCAGCTTAAAGTCGAGGACAGGTTACTCTGGAAACACCATATATTTT. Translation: CASSLKSRTGYSGNTIYF.

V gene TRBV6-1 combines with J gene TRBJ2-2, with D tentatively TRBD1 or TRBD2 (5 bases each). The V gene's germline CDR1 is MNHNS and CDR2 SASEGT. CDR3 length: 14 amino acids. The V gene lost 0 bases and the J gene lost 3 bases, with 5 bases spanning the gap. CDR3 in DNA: TGTGCCAGCAGTGAAGCGGGGGACACCGGGGAGCTGTTTTTT. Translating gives CASSEAGDTGELFF.

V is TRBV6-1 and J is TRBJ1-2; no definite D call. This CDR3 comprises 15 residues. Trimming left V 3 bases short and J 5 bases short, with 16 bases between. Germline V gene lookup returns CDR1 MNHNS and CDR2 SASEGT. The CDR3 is CASSDLGQLSYGYTF. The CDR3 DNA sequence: TGTGCCAGCAGTGACCTCGGGCAGCTATCTTATGGCTACACCTTC.

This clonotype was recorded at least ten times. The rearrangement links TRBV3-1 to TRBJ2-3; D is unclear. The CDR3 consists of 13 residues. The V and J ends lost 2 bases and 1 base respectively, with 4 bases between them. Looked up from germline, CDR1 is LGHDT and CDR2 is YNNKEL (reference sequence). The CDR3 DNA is TGTGCCAGCAGCCAATTAGGCACAGATACGCAGTATTTT. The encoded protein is CASSQLGTDTQYF.

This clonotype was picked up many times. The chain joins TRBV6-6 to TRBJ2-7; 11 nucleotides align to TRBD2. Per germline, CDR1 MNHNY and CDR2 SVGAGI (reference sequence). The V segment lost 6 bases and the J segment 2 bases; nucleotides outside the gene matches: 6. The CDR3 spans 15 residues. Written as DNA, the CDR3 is TGTGCCAGCAGCCCTACTAGCGGGAGTACCTACGAGCAGTACTTC. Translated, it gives CASSPTSGSTYEQYF.

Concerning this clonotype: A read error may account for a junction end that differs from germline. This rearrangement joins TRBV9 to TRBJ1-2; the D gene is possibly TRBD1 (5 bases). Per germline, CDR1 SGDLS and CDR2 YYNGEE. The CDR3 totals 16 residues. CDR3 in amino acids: CASSSPGVGLDYGYAF. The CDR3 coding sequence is TGTGCCAGCAGCTCTCCGGGGGTGGGACTAGACTATGGCTACGCCTTC.

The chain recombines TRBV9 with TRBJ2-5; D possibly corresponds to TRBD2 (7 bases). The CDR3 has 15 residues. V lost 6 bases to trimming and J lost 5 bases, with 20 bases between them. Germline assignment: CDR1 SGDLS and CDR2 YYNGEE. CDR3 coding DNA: TGTGCCAGCACCCAGTACGGGGGGCTAGGGGAGACCCAGTACTTC. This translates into CASTQYGGLGETQYF.

This CDR3 is CASKGQEGNQPQHF. The CDR3 nucleotides read TGTGCCAGTAAGGGCCAGGAGGGCAATCAGCCCCAGCATTTT. The gene calls are TRBV19 and TRBJ1-5; D is undetermined. The CDR3 is made up of 14 amino acids. V was pared by 7 bases and J by 2 bases, with 12 bases between. Per germline, CDR1 LNHDA and CDR2 SQIVND (reference sequence).

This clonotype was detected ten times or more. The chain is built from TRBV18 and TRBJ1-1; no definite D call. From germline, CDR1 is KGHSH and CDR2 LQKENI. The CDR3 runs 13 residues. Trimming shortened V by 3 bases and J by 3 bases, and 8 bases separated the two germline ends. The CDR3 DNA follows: TGTGCCAGCTCACCCCAATCAGACACTGAAGCTTTCTTT. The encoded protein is CASSPQSDTEAFF.

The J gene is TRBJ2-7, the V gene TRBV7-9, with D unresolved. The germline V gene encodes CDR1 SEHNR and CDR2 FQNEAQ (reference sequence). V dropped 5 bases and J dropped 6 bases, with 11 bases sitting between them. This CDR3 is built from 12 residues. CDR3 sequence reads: CASSLTGGEQYF. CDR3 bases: TGTGCCAGCAGCCTAACGGGTGGCGAGCAGTACTTC.

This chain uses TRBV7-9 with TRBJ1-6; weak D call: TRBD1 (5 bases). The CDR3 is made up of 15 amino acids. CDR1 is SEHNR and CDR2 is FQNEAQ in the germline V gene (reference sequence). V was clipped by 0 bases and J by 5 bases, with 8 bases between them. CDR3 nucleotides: TGTGCCAGCAGCTTAGCGGGGCTTAATAATTCACCCCTCCACTTT. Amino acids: CASSLAGLNNSPLHF.

DNA for the CDR3: TGTGCCAGCAGCGACTCTCGGGAGCAGTACTTC. Protein product: CASSDSREQYF. J is TRBJ2-5 and V is TRBV9; D is possibly TRBD2 (6 bases). Germline V gene lookup returns CDR1 SGDLS and CDR2 YYNGEE. This CDR3 contains 11 residues. Trimming removed 3 bases from V and 11 bases from J, with 11 bases in between.

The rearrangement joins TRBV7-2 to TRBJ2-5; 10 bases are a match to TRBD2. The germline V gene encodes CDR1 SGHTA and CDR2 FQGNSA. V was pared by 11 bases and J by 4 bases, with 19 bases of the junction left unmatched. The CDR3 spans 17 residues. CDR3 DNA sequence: TGTGCCGGCACCCCCCGATTTGGGATAGCGGGAGGAGAGACCCAGTACTTC. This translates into CAGTPRFGIAGGETQYF.

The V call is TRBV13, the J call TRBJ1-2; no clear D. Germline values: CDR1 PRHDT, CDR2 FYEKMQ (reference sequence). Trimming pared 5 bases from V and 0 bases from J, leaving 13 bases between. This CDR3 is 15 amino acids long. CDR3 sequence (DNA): TGTGCCAGCAGCCGGTCGGTCGGGACTAACTATGGCTACACCTTC. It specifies CASSRSVGTNYGYTF.

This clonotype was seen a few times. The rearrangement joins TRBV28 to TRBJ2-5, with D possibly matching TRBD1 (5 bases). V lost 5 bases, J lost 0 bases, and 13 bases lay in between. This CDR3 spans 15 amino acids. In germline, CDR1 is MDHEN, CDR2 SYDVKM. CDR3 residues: CASSPPTEHQETQYF. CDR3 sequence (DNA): TGTGCCAGCAGTCCCCCGACAGAACACCAAGAGACCCAGTACTTC.

For the CDR3, the DNA is TGTGCCAGCAGTAGGACAGGGGGCGCAAACTATAATTCACCCCTCCACTTT. Protein: CASSRTGGANYNSPLHF. V and J are TRBV25-1 and TRBJ1-6, with 11 bases aligning to TRBD1. Germline assignment: CDR1 MGHDK and CDR2 SYGVNS. The J segment lost 3 bases and the V segment lost 5 bases, leaving 6 bases of the junction unmatched. The length of the CDR3 is 17 residues.

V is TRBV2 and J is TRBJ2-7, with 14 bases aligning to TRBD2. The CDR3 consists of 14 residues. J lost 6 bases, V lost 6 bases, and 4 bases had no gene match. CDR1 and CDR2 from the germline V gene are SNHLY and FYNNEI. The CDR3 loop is CASRGLAGVPEQYF. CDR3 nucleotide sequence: TGTGCCAGCAGGGGACTAGCGGGAGTCCCCGAGCAGTACTTC. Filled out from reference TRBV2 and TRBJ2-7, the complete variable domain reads EPEVTQTPSHQVTQMGQEVILRCVPISNHLYFYWYRQILGQKVEFLVSFYNNEISEKSEIFDDQFSVERPDGSNFTLKIRSTKLEDSAMYFCASRGLAGVPEQYFGPGTRLTVT.

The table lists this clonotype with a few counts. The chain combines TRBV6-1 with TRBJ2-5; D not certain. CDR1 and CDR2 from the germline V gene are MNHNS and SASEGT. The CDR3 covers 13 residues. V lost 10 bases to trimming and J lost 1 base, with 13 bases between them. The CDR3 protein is CATAAALQETQYF. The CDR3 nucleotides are TGTGCCACAGCTGCTGCACTCCAAGAGACCCAGTACTTC.

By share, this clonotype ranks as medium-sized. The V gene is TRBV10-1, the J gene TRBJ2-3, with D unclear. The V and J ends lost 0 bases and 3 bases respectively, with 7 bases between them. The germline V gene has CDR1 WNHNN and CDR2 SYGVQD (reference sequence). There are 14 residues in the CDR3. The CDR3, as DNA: TGCGCCAGCAGTGAGTCGAAAGGAACAGATACGCAGTATTTT. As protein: CASSESKGTDTQYF.

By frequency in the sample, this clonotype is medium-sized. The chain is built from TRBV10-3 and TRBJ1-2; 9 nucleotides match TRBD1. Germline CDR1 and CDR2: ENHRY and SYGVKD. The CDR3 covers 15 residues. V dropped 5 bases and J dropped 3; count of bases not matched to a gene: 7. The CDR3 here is CAISTQGADHYGYTF. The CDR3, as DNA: TGTGCCATCAGTACACAGGGGGCGGACCACTATGGCTACACCTTC.

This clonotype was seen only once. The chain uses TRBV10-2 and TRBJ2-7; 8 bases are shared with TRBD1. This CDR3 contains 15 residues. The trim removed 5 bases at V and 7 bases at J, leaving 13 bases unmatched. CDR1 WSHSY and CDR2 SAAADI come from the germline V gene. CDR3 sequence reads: CASSRTGMDTGEQYF. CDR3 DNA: TGCGCCAGCAGTCGGACAGGGATGGACACCGGGGAGCAGTACTTC.

The CDR3 protein is CASSLTSGTGAKNIQYF. The CDR3 bases are TGTGCCAGCAGCTTAACTAGCGGGACCGGAGCCAAAAACATTCAGTACTTC. The rearrangement uses TRBV7-3 and TRBJ2-4; the match to TRBD2 covers 8 bases. CDR1 and CDR2 from the germline V gene are SGHTA and FQGTGA. J gave up 0 bases and V 0 bases, and 4 bases lay outside the gene matches. CDR3 size: 17 residues. Complete variable domain (other parts from reference TRBV7-3 and TRBJ2-4): GAGVSQTPSNKVTEKGKYVELRCDPISGHTALYWYRQSLGQGPEFLIYFQGTGAADDSGLPNDRFFAVRPEGSVSTLKIQRTERGDSAVYLCASSLTSGTGAKNIQYFGAGTRLSVL.

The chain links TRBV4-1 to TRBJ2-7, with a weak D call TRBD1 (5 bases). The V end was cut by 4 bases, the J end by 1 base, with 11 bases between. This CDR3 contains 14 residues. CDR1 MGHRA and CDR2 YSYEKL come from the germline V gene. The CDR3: CASSPKDSSYEQYF. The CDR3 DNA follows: TGCGCCAGCAGCCCTAAAGACAGTTCCTACGAGCAGTACTTC.